A single sample gave rise to the 6 T cell receptor beta chains below, sequenced in a study of early T cells in non-severe SARS-CoV-2 infection. TCRdb redid the calling of the 5' RACE reads with MiXCR, one entry per CDR3 protein. The top ten hold roughly 1.2% of the sample, which has some 62,000 distinct CDR3 sequences, roughly a tenth seen once. The specimen sequenced was whole blood. Receptors were obtained from an adult who was a healthcare worker with PCR-confirmed SARS-CoV-2 infection or an uninfected control (not recorded which).

This clonotype appeared a few times. The gene calls are TRBV7-8 and TRBJ1-1; tentative D call: TRBD1 (5 bases). Trimming took off 5 bases at V and 3 bases at J, with 22 bases between the two ends. The CDR3 runs 17 residues. Germline lookup yields CDR1 SGHVS and CDR2 FQNEAQ. The CDR3 bases are TGTGCCAGCAGCAGATCCTCCGGGACCCCTTTAGACACTGAAGCTTTCTTT. Protein sequence: CASSRSSGTPLDTEAFF.

This clonotype was found a few times. The chain combines TRBV20-1 with TRBJ1-5, with D hard to call. CDR3 length: 14 amino acids. The germline V and J ends were trimmed by 3 bases and 3 bases, with 12 bases remaining between them. Germline CDR1 and CDR2: DFQATT and SNEGSKA (reference sequence). CDR3 amino acids: CSASSTVFNQPQHF. As DNA, the CDR3 is TGCAGTGCTAGCTCAACAGTCTTCAATCAGCCCCAGCATTTT.

V and J are TRBV19 and TRBJ2-3; maybe TRBD2 (5 bases). Germline-derived CDR1 and CDR2 are LNHDA and SQIVND (reference sequence). CDR3 length equals 16 residues. V shed 4 bases and J shed 5 bases, with 19 bases lying between them. The CDR3 loop reads CASSTGGVVVRDTQYF. The CDR3 nucleotides are TGTGCCAGTAGTACAGGAGGCGTGGTTGTACGAGATACGCAGTATTTT.

The chain recombines TRBV6-4 with TRBJ2-1, with TRBD2 matching over 7 bases. This CDR3 contains 14 residues. Trimming at V came to 8 bases and at J to 5 bases, leaving 9 bases not matched to a gene. Per the germline V gene, CDR1 is MRHNA and CDR2 is SNTAGT. CDR3 region: CASARLADDNEQFF. CDR3 DNA: TGTGCCAGCGCTCGGCTAGCGGACGACAATGAGCAGTTCTTC.

The table lists this clonotype with a few counts. For the CDR3, the DNA is TGCAGTGCATCAGACACGACCAACTATGGCTACACCTTC. Protein product: CSASDTTNYGYTF. The rearrangement links TRBV20-1 to TRBJ1-2, with D unresolved. This CDR3 is 13 amino acids long. CDR1 DFQATT and CDR2 SNEGSKA come from the germline V gene (reference sequence). V was trimmed by 6 bases and J by 2 bases, leaving 13 bases between them.

Ten or more counts support this clonotype. The gene calls are TRBV12-3 or TRBV12-4 and TRBJ2-5, with D unclear. V lost 5 bases and J lost 2, with 18 bases in between. This CDR3 region has 16 residues. The CDR3 nucleotides are TGTGCCAGCAGTCCGACGGGTAGGGATCATCAAGAGACCCAGTACTTC. This gives the protein CASSPTGRDHQETQYF.